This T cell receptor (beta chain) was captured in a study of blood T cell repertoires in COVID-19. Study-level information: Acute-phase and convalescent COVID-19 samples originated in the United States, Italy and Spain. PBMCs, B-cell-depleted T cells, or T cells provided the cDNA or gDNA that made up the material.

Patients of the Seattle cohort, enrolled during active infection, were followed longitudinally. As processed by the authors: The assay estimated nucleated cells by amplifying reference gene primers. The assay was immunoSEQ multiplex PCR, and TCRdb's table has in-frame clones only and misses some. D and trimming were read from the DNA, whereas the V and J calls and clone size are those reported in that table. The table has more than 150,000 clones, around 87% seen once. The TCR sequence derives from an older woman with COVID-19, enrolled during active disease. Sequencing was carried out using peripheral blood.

CDR3 residues: CASSPTGISSGANVLTF. The DNA of the CDR3 is TGTGCCAGTAGTCCGACAGGGATAAGCTCTGGGGCCAACGTCCTGACTTTC. This rearrangement joins TRBV19 to TRBJ2-6; 7 positions match TRBD1. J gave up 0 bases and V 5 bases, and 7 bases lay outside the gene matches. The CDR3 length is 17 residues. Germline V gene lookup returns CDR1 LNHDA and CDR2 SQIVND (reference sequence).